This T cell receptor beta chain is drawn from a study of blood T cell repertoires in COVID-19. For the study at large: The United States, Italy and Spain supplied acute and convalescent COVID-19 samples.

Data came from immunoSEQ multiplex PCR; TCRdb stores just in-frame clones and leaves some out. This repertoire shows some 100,000 clones, approximately 91% found once; its top ten account for about 0.89%. The CDR3 extends over 13 amino acids. Germline CDR1 and CDR2: LGHNT and FRNRAP. V lost 1 base to trimming and J lost 9 bases, with 10 bases between them. The receptor was isolated from a man between 60 and 70 years old with acute or convalescent COVID-19. The sequencing sample was made of peripheral blood. V is TRBV12-5 and J is TRBJ2-1, with D perhaps matching TRBD1 (6 bases). The CDR3 loop is CASGLDRQVEQFF. The CDR3 region has the DNA TGTGCTAGTGGTTTGGACAGACAGGTTGAGCAGTTCTTC.